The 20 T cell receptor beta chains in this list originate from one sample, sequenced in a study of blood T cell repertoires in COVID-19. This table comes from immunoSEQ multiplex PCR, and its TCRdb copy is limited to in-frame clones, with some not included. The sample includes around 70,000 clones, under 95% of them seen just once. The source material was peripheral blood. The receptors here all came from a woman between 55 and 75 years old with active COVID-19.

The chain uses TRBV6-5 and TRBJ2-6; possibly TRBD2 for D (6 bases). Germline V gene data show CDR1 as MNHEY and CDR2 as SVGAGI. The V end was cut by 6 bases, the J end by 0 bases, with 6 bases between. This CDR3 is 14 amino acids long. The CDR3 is CASRGGSGANVLTF. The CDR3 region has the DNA TGTGCCAGCAGGGGGGGCTCTGGGGCCAACGTCCTGACTTTC.

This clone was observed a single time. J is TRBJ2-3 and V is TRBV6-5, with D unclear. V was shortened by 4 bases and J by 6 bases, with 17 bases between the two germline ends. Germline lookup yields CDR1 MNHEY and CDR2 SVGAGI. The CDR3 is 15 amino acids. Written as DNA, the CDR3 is TGTGCCAGCAGTTCAACCCTTCACTCGAGGGATACGCAGTATTTT. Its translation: CASSSTLHSRDTQYF.

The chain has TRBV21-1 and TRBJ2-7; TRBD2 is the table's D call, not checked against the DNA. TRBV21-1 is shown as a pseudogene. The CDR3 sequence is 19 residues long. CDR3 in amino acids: CASSKAGTSFIKITYEQYF. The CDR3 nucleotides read TGTGCCAGCAGCAAAGCGGGGACTAGCTTCATAAAGATAACCTACGAGCAGTACTTC.

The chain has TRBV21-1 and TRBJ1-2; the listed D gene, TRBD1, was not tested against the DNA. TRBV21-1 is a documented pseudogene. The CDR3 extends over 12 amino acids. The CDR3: CASRLDRDGYTF. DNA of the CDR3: TGTGCCAGCAGACTGGACAGGGATGGCTACACCTTC.

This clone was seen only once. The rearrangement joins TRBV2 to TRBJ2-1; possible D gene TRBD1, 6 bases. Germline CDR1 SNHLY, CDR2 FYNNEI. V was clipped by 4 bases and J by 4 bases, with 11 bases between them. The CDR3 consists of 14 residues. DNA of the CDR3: TGTGCCAGCAGTGCCCAGACAGGATACAATGAGCAGTTCTTC. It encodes CASSAQTGYNEQFF.

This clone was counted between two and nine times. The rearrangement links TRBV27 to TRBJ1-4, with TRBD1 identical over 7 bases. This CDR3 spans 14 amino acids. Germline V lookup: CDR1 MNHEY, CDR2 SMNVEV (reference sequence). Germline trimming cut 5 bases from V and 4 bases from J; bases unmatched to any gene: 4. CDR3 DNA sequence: TGTGCCAGCAGTCGCCGGGACAGTAATGAAAAACTGTTTTTT. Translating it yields CASSRRDSNEKLFF.

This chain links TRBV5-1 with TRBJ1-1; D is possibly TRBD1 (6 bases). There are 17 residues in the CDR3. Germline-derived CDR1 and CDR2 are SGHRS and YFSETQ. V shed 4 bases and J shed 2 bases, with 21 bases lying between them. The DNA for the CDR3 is TGCGCCAGCAGCCCACCCGGGGTCGCAGGGGCTAACACTGAAGCTTTCTTT. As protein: CASSPPGVAGANTEAFF.

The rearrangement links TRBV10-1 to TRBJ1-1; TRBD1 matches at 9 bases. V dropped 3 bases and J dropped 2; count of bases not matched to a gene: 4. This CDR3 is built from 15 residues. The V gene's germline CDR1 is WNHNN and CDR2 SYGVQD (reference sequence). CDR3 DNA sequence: TGCGCCAGCAGTGAAGGGACAGGGAAAAACACTGAAGCTTTCTTT. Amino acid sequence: CASSEGTGKNTEAFF.

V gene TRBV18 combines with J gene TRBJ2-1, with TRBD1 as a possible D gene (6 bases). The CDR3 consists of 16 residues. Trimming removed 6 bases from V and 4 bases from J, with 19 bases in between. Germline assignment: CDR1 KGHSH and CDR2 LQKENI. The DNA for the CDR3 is TGTGCCAGCTCGCTTATCCGGGACATACTATACAATGAGCAGTTCTTC. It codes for CASSLIRDILYNEQFF.

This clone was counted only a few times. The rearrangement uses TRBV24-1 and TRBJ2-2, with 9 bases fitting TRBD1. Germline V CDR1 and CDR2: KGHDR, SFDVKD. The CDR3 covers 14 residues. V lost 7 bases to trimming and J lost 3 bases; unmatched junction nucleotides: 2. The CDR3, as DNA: TGTGCCACCAGGACAGGGGGAGACACCGGGGAGCTGTTTTTT. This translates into CATRTGGDTGELFF.

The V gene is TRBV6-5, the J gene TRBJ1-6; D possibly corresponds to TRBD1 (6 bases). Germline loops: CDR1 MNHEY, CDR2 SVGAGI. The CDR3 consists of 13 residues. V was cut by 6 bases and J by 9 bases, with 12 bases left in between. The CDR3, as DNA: TGTGCCAGCAGCACAGGGATAGGTTCACCCCTCCACTTT. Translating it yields CASSTGIGSPLHF.

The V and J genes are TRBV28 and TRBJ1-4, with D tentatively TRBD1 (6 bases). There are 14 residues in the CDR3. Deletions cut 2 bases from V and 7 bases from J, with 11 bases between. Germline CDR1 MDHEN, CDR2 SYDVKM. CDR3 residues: CASSLQGSGEKLFF. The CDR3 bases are TGTGCCAGCAGTTTACAGGGGTCGGGTGAAAAACTGTTTTTT.

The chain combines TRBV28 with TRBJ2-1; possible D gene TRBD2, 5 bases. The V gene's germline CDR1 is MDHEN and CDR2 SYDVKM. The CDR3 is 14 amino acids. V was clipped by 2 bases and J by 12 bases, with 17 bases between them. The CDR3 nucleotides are TGTGCCAGCAGTTTAGCGGGCCAGCCGGCCTTGCAGTTCTTC. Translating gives CASSLAGQPALQFF.

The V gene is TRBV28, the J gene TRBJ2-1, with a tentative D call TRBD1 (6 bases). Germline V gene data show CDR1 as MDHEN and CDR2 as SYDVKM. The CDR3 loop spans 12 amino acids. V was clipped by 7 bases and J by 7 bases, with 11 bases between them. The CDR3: CASTEGGNEQFF. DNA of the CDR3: TGTGCCAGCACCGAAGGGGGTAATGAGCAGTTCTTC.

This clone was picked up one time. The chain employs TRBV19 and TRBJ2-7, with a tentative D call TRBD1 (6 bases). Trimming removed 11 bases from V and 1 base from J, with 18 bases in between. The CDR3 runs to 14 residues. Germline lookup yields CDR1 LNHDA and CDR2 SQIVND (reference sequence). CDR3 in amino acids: CASRRGGESYEQYF. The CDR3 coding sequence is TGTGCCTCCCGGCGAGGGGGAGAATCCTACGAGCAGTACTTC.

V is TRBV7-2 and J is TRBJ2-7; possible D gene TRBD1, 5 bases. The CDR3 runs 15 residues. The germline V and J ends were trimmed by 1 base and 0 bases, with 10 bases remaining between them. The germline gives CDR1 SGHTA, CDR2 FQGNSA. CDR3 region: CASSLGGISSYEQYF. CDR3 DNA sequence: TGTGCCAGCAGCTTAGGGGGCATTAGCTCCTACGAGCAGTACTTC.

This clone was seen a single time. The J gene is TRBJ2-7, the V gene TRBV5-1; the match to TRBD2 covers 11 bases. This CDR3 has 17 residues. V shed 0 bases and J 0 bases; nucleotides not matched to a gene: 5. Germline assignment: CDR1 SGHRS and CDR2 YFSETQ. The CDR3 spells CASSLGTSGSFSYEQYF. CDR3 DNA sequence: TGCGCCAGCAGCTTGGGGACTAGCGGGTCCTTCTCCTACGAGCAGTACTTC.

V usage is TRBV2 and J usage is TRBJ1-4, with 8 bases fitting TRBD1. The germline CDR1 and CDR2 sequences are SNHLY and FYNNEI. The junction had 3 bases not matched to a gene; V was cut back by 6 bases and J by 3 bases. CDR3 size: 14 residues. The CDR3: CASSGDRPNEKLFF. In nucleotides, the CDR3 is TGTGCCAGCAGCGGGGACAGGCCTAATGAAAAACTGTTTTTT.

CDR3 bases: TGTGCCAGCAGCCAAGGTCCTTTCAATGAGCAGTTCTTC. Translating it yields CASSQGPFNEQFF. This chain connects TRBV3-1 (or the pseudogene TRBV3-2) to TRBJ2-1, with unresolved D. Germline CDR1 is LGHDT and CDR2 is YNNKEL (reference sequence). The CDR3 has 13 amino acids. V shed 1 base and J shed 6 bases, with 7 bases lying between them.

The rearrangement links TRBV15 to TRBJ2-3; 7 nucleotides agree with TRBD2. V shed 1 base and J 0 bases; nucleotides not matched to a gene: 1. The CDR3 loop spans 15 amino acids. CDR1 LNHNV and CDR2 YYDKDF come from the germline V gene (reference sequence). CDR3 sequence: CATSRGSGSTDTQYF. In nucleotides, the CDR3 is TGTGCCACCAGCAGAGGTAGCGGGAGCACAGATACGCAGTATTTT. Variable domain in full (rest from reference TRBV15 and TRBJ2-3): DAMVIQNPRYQVTQFGKPVTLSCSQTLNHNVMYWYQQKSSQAPKLLFHYYDKDFNNEADTPDNFQSRRPNTSFCFLDIRSPGLGDTAMYLCATSRGSGSTDTQYFGPGTRLTVL.